The 32 T cell receptor beta chains in this list originate from one sample, sequenced in a study of beta chain features in type 1 diabetes. The sequenced template was cDNA made from the entire isolated RNA. TCRdb's copy holds only in-frame clones and misses some; the assay was immunoSEQ multiplex PCR. The sample has some 330,000 clones, 9.5% to 11% seen once. The sequenced material came from naive CD4+ T cells from blood. The origin of the receptors is a woman aged 25 to 39 in good health.

The chain employs TRBV4-3 and TRBJ1-2; TRBD1 is a possible D gene (6 bases). The germline V gene has CDR1 LGHNA and CDR2 YSLEER. V lost 0 bases to trimming and J lost 2 bases, with 16 bases between them. CDR3 length: 17 amino acids. The chain's CDR3 is CASSQEIPPGENYGYTF. CDR3 nucleotides: TGCGCCAGCAGCCAAGAGATCCCCCCAGGGGAAAACTATGGCTACACCTTC.

This clone was seen more than once but under ten times. V gene TRBV19 combines with J gene TRBJ2-5; 7 nucleotides agree with TRBD2. In germline, CDR1 is LNHDA, CDR2 SQIVND (reference sequence). CDR3 length: 15 amino acids. With 4 bases clipped from V and 5 bases from J, the junction kept 10 bases outside the gene matches. This CDR3 reads CASSSGGRAAETQYF. The DNA of the CDR3 is TGTGCCAGTAGTAGCGGCGGGAGAGCTGCGGAGACCCAGTACTTC.

The genes are TRBV18 and TRBJ1-1, with D possibly TRBD1 on 6 matching bases. CDR1 and CDR2 from the germline V gene are KGHSH and LQKENI. This CDR3 spans 15 amino acids. V was clipped by 4 bases and J by 6 bases, with 18 bases between them. In DNA form, the CDR3 reads TGTGCCAGCTCACTACCGACAGGCCCCTCGGCTGAAGCTTTCTTT. This encodes CASSLPTGPSAEAFF. The full variable domain, in which reference TRBV18 and TRBJ1-1 provide the parts outside the CDR3, is NAGVMQNPRHLVRRRGQEARLRCSPMKGHSHVYWYRQLPEEGLKFMVYLQKENIIDESGMPKERFSAEFPKEGPSILRIQQVVRGDSAAYFCASSLPTGPSAEAFFGQGTRLTVV.

This clone was counted between two and nine times. This sequence joins TRBV30 and TRBJ1-1; 7 bases are shared with TRBD1. The CDR3 runs to 13 residues. Germline V gene sequence: CDR1 GTSNPN, CDR2 SVGIG (reference sequence). V gave up 7 bases and J gave up 2 bases; unmatched junction bases: 7. CDR3 coding DNA: TGTGCCTCTCAGGCAGGGGGAAACACTGAAGCTTTCTTT. It translates to CASQAGGNTEAFF.

The table lists this clone with a few counts. V and J are TRBV19 and TRBJ2-1; 7 positions match TRBD2. Looked up from germline, CDR1 is LNHDA and CDR2 is SQIVND (reference sequence). Unmatched junction bases numbered 8, after V lost 5 bases and J lost 4 bases. This CDR3 has 15 amino acids. The CDR3 bases are TGTGCCAGTAGTTTCATGGAGCGGGATTACAATGAGCAGTTCTTC. Encoded protein: CASSFMERDYNEQFF.

This sequence joins TRBV7-6 and TRBJ2-2, with 14 bases aligning to TRBD2. CDR1 SGHVS and CDR2 FNYEAQ come from the germline V gene. The CDR3 is made up of 19 amino acids. The J segment lost 5 bases and the V segment lost 5 bases, leaving 13 bases of the junction unmatched. CDR3 DNA sequence: TGTGCCAGCAGCAGACCGCGACTAGCGGGAGGGCCGGATACCGGGGAGCTGTTTTTT. Protein sequence: CASSRPRLAGGPDTGELFF.

The CDR3 sequence: CASSSQRTVYEQYF. CDR3 nucleotide sequence: TGTGCCAGCAGCTCGCAGCGGACCGTCTACGAGCAGTACTTC. The chain uses TRBV28 and TRBJ2-7; D is possibly TRBD2 (5 bases). V was clipped by 6 bases and J by 3 bases, with 15 bases between them. The CDR3 consists of 14 residues. Germline lookup yields CDR1 MDHEN and CDR2 SYDVKM.

J is TRBJ2-7 and V is TRBV30; weak D call: TRBD2 (5 bases). The CDR3 runs 12 residues. The germline V gene encodes CDR1 GTSNPN and CDR2 SVGIG (reference sequence). Trimming removed 2 bases from V and 4 bases from J, with 9 bases in between. CDR3 in amino acids: CAWSPRGYEQYF. The DNA of the CDR3 is TGTGCCTGGAGTCCCCGGGGTTACGAGCAGTACTTC.

CDR3 coding DNA: TGCGCCAGCAGCTTGGAAGCGGGAGGGAACAATGAGCAGTTCTTC. It is translated as CASSLEAGGNNEQFF. The chain links TRBV5-1 to TRBJ2-1; TRBD2 matches at 10 bases. Per the germline V gene, CDR1 is SGHRS and CDR2 is YFSETQ. The V and J ends lost 0 bases and 5 bases, in that order; junction bases with no gene match: 2. The CDR3 has 15 residues.

This clone has only a few counts. The chain carries TRBV5-1 and TRBJ1-5; perhaps TRBD1 as D (6 bases). Looked up from germline, CDR1 is SGHRS and CDR2 is YFSETQ. Deletions cut 1 base from V and 1 base from J, with 15 bases between. The length of the CDR3 is 17 residues. As DNA, the CDR3 is TGCGCCAGCAGCTTGACAGGGTGGAAAGGAAGCAATCAGCCCCAGCATTTT. This translates into CASSLTGWKGSNQPQHF.

The chain is built from TRBV19 and TRBJ2-1; 7 nucleotides agree with TRBD2. V shed 5 bases, J shed 4 bases, and the junction held 5 bases outside the gene matches. Germline assignment: CDR1 LNHDA and CDR2 SQIVND (reference sequence). The length of the CDR3 is 14 residues. This chain's CDR3 is CASSSSGEYNEQFF. In DNA form, the CDR3 reads TGTGCCAGTAGTTCTAGCGGAGAATACAATGAGCAGTTCTTC.

This rearrangement joins TRBV25-1 to TRBJ1-3; no clear D gene. V dropped 5 bases and J dropped 0 bases, with 11 bases sitting between them. Germline CDR1 reads MGHDK; CDR2 reads SYGVNS. The CDR3 length is 15 residues. The CDR3 coding sequence is TGTGCCAGCAGTCCAGGAACCCTCTCTGGAAACACCATATATTTT. It translates to CASSPGTLSGNTIYF. The complete variable domain, with remaining parts taken from reference TRBV25-1 and TRBJ1-3, reads EADIYQTPRYLVIGTGKKITLECSQTMGHDKMYWYQQDPGMELHLIHYSYGVNSTEKGDLSSESTVSRIRTEHFPLTLESARPSHTSQYLCASSPGTLSGNTIYFGEGSWLTVV.

This clone was detected only a few times. The chain is built from TRBV7-2 and TRBJ2-1; the D is unclear. The V and J ends lost 1 base and 9 bases respectively, with 13 bases between them. Germline V gene lookup returns CDR1 SGHTA and CDR2 FQGNSA. CDR3 length: 14 amino acids. In nucleotides, the CDR3 is TGTGCCAGCAGCTTAGTCCCTCCCCCCAGTGAGCAGTTCTTC. It yields the protein CASSLVPPPSEQFF.

This clone was recorded a few times. A read error may account for a junction end that differs from germline. The chain has TRBV20-1 and TRBJ2-1; 7 bases map to TRBD2. Germline values: CDR1 DFQATT, CDR2 SNEGSKA (reference sequence). The CDR3 contains 11 residues. CDR3 sequence (DNA): TGCAGTGCTACCTTTGGACTAGAAAATGTCTTC. Its protein is CSATFGLENVF.

This clone was recorded a few times. The chain carries TRBV5-1 and TRBJ2-1, with D unclear. V dropped 5 bases and J dropped 4 bases, with 10 bases sitting between them. Germline CDR1 SGHRS, CDR2 YFSETQ. The CDR3 is 13 amino acids. The CDR3 coding sequence is TGCGCCAGCAGGAAAGAGAATTACAATGAGCAGTTCTTC. Its translation is CASRKENYNEQFF.

This rearrangement joins TRBV23-1 to TRBJ1-1, with 7 nucleotides matching TRBD1. TRBV23-1 is given ORF status, its function remaining uncertain. After removal of 7 bases from V and 7 bases from J, the junction contained 9 bases not matched to a gene. This CDR3 has 13 residues. CDR3 sequence (DNA): TGCGCCAGCAATACAGAGAGGGGGCGTGAAGCTTTCTTT. Encoded protein: CASNTERGREAFF.

This rearrangement joins TRBV9 to TRBJ2-1; D is uncertain. CDR3 length: 15 amino acids. V lost 1 base, J lost 1 base, and 9 bases lay in between. Germline V lookup: CDR1 SGDLS, CDR2 YYNGEE. CDR3 sequence (DNA): TGTGCCAGCAGCGTACTCCTGGAGTCCTACAATGAGCAGTTCTTC. Translating it yields CASSVLLESYNEQFF. The full variable domain, rest sourced from reference TRBV9 and TRBJ2-1, is DSGVTQTPKHLITATGQRVTLRCSPRSGDLSVYWYQQSLDQGLQFLIQYYNGEERAKGNILERFSAQQFPDLHSELNLSSLELGDSALYFCASSVLLESYNEQFFGPGTRLTVL.

This clone was seen a handful of times. The chain joins TRBV15 to TRBJ2-1, with 8 bases fitting TRBD1. The CDR3 spans 15 residues. The germline V gene has CDR1 LNHNV and CDR2 YYDKDF (reference sequence). V was clipped by 2 bases and J by 7 bases; unmatched bases: 7. The CDR3, as DNA: TGTGCCACCAGCAGATCACGGACAGGGTGGAATGAGCAGTTCTTC. Its protein is CATSRSRTGWNEQFF.

The CDR3 sequence: CAWSGQGAGSGNTIYF. DNA for the CDR3: TGTGCCTGGAGTGGACAGGGGGCCGGATCTGGAAACACCATATATTTT. The V and J genes are TRBV30 and TRBJ1-3, with TRBD1 identical over 10 bases. The CDR3 contains 16 residues. Germline V gene lookup returns CDR1 GTSNPN and CDR2 SVGIG (reference sequence). V trimming: 1 base; J trimming: 1 base; junction bases outside the gene matches: 4.

J is TRBJ2-5 and V is TRBV27, with 12 bases fitting TRBD2. The CDR3 is made up of 15 amino acids. Germline-derived CDR1 and CDR2 are MNHEY and SMNVEV (reference sequence). Unmatched junction bases numbered 8, after V lost 10 bases and J lost 2 bases. The CDR3 region is CATETSGRSQETQYF. CDR3 coding DNA: TGTGCCACGGAGACTAGCGGGAGATCACAAGAGACCCAGTACTTC.

This clone occurred a few times. The V gene is TRBV19, the J gene TRBJ2-7; TRBD1 agrees at 9 bases. CDR1 is LNHDA, CDR2 SQIVND, per germline (reference sequence). V shed 6 bases, J shed 0 bases, and the junction held 6 bases outside the gene matches. The CDR3 length is 15 residues. The CDR3: CASSLPGQGSYEQYF. CDR3 sequence (DNA): TGTGCCAGTAGCCTCCCGGGACAGGGCTCCTACGAGCAGTACTTC.

This chain links TRBV14 with TRBJ1-1; D may be TRBD1 (5 bases). V was clipped by 3 bases and J by 3 bases, with 8 bases between them. The CDR3 is 13 amino acids. CDR1 SGHDN and CDR2 FVKESK come from the germline V gene. The CDR3 coding sequence is TGTGCCAGCAGCCAGCAGGGCCACACTGAAGCTTTCTTT. Its translation is CASSQQGHTEAFF.

The chain carries TRBV28 and TRBJ2-1; TRBD2 might be the D (5 bases). The germline gives CDR1 MDHEN, CDR2 SYDVKM. Deletions cut 5 bases from V and 6 bases from J, with 8 bases between. The CDR3 sequence is 12 residues long. The DNA for the CDR3 is TGTGCCAGCAGTCAAAGCGGCAATGAGCAGTTCTTC. Its protein is CASSQSGNEQFF.

This clone was seen a few times. The chain employs TRBV7-2 and TRBJ2-5; unclear D gene. CDR3 length: 13 residues. V shed 4 bases and J shed 0 bases, with 6 bases lying between them. Germline-derived CDR1 and CDR2 are SGHTA and FQGNSA. This chain's CDR3 is CASSWPNQETQYF. CDR3 DNA: TGTGCCAGCAGCTGGCCGAACCAAGAGACCCAGTACTTC.

In this sample, this clone turned up a few times. The chain carries TRBV2 and TRBJ2-2; D not certain. The CDR3 covers 13 residues. In germline, CDR1 is SNHLY, CDR2 FYNNEI. Between the trimmed V and J ends, which lost 4 bases and 1 base, there was a span of 4 bases. CDR3 residues: CASSGQNTGELFF. CDR3 DNA: TGTGCCAGCAGTGGACAGAACACCGGGGAGCTGTTTTTT. Supplemented by reference TRBV2 and TRBJ2-2, the full variable domain reads EPEVTQTPSHQVTQMGQEVILRCVPISNHLYFYWYRQILGQKVEFLVSFYNNEISEKSEIFDDQFSVERPDGSNFTLKIRSTKLEDSAMYFCASSGQNTGELFFGEGSRLTVL.

The rearrangement joins TRBV28 to TRBJ2-3; D uncertain. From germline, CDR1 is MDHEN and CDR2 SYDVKM. CDR3 length equals 14 residues. The chain's CDR3 is CASNPGLSTDTQYF. CDR3 DNA: TGTGCATCAAATCCGGGTCTAAGCACAGATACGCAGTATTTT.

This clone has just a few counts. The chain uses TRBV5-1 and TRBJ2-7; 7 bases are a match to TRBD2. This CDR3 has 19 residues. Germline loops: CDR1 SGHRS, CDR2 YFSETQ. After removal of 0 bases from V and 0 bases from J, the junction contained 15 bases not matched to a gene. The CDR3 loop reads CASSLARRLTSRSSYEQYF. The CDR3 nucleotides are TGCGCCAGCAGCTTGGCCCGCCGATTGACTAGCAGGAGCTCCTACGAGCAGTACTTC.

In its sample, this clone was seen a few times. Other DNA sequences in the sample encode the same CDR3. The gene calls are TRBV18 and TRBJ1-1, with D unclear. Trimming left V 6 bases short and J 0 bases short, with 5 bases between. The CDR3 runs 12 residues. Germline assignment: CDR1 KGHSH and CDR2 LQKENI. CDR3 sequence: CASSLMNTEAFF. Written as DNA, the CDR3 is TGTGCCAGCTCCCTAATGAACACTGAAGCTTTCTTT.

Comment on this clone: At the DNA level, this CDR3 is encoded by other sequences in the same sample as well. The V call is TRBV29-1, the J call TRBJ2-1; 8 nucleotides line up with TRBD2. CDR1 is SQVTM and CDR2 is ANQGSEA in the germline V gene. The CDR3 is 13 residues long. Trimming took 7 bases from V and 4 from J; bases not matched to a gene: 6. The CDR3 loop is CSAREGSYNEQFF. For the CDR3, the DNA is TGCAGCGCCCGGGAGGGCTCTTACAATGAGCAGTTCTTC.

This clone was seen a handful of times. For the CDR3, the DNA is TGTGCCAGCAGCTTATACGAGCGCCCAGATACGCAGTATTTT. It encodes CASSLYERPDTQYF. The rearrangement links TRBV7-2 to TRBJ2-3; D ambiguous. The CDR3 extends over 14 amino acids. Germline V gene lookup returns CDR1 SGHTA and CDR2 FQGNSA. Trimming left V 2 bases short and J 4 bases short, with 10 bases between. Full variable domain (missing parts from reference TRBV7-2 and TRBJ2-3): GAGVSQSPSNKVTEKGKDVELRCDPISGHTALYWYRQSLGQGLEFLIYFQGNSAPDKSGLPSDRFSAERTGGSVSTLTIQRTQQEDSAVYLCASSLYERPDTQYFGPGTRLTVL.

V gene TRBV6-5 combines with J gene TRBJ2-3; possibly TRBD1 for D (5 bases). Trimming removed 6 bases from V and 3 bases from J, with 13 bases in between. CDR3 length equals 14 residues. Looked up from germline, CDR1 is MNHEY and CDR2 is SVGAGI. The CDR3 DNA reads as TGTGCCAGCAGCTTCCTGGGGCAGACAGATACGCAGTATTTT. Encoded protein: CASSFLGQTDTQYF.

The table lists this clone with a few counts. The chain uses TRBV5-1 and TRBJ2-7, with D uncertain. The CDR3 is 15 residues long. The germline V gene encodes CDR1 SGHRS and CDR2 YFSETQ. Trimming took off 3 bases at V and 2 bases at J, with 15 bases between the two ends. CDR3 in amino acids: CASSSPSRFPYEQYF. The CDR3, as DNA: TGCGCCAGCAGCTCTCCGAGCAGGTTTCCCTACGAGCAGTACTTC.